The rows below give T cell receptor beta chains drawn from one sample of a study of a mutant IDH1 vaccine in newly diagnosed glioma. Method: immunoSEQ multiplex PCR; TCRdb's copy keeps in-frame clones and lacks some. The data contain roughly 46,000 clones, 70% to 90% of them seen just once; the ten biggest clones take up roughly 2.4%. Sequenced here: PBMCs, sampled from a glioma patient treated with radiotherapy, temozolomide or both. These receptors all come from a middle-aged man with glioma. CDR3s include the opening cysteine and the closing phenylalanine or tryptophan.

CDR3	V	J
CASSPDWTYNEQFF	TRBV11-3	TRBJ2-1
CASSQARGRGEIGELFF	TRBV4-1	TRBJ2-2
CASSFSGGSNQPQHF	TRBV5-1	TRBJ1-5
CASSQGLDLRVEKLFF	TRBV14	TRBJ1-4
CASSITTGLAAPSYEQYF	TRBV19	TRBJ2-7
CATLAGGRDTQYF	TRBV10-3	TRBJ2-3
CASSINRPTYEQYF	TRBV19	TRBJ2-7
CASSPRDGLPNQPQHF	TRBV5-8	TRBJ1-5
CASSEMGGNTEAFF	TRBV6-1	TRBJ1-1
CASSLPTSGSETQYF	TRBV7-2	TRBJ2-5
CASTRGGETDTQYF	TRBV6-5	TRBJ2-3
CASSPGTGGSGANVLTF	TRBV9	TRBJ2-6
CASSFPQGANNEQFF	TRBV5-1	TRBJ2-1
CASNHYPNTGELFF	TRBV19	TRBJ2-2
CSVARTGVTYEQYF	TRBV29-1	TRBJ2-7
CASSRQVNQPQHF	TRBV6-6	TRBJ1-5
CASSLVTSYEQYF	TRBV5-5	TRBJ2-7
CASSELWQGPMNTEAFF	TRBV25-1	TRBJ1-1
CASSLRDRGLNEQFF	TRBV9	TRBJ2-1
CASSPGGRDEKLFF	TRBV4-3	TRBJ1-4
CASSPAGGNYEQYF	TRBV27	TRBJ2-7
CASSAEGLTDTQYF	TRBV25-1	TRBJ2-3
CASRPTRLNTGELFF	TRBV27	TRBJ2-2
CASSAVAGVWWENIQYF	TRBV14	TRBJ2-4
CASSLLGVGDTQYF	TRBV4-3	TRBJ2-3
CASSLQEETFTDTQYF	TRBV5-4	TRBJ2-3
CASSLTGTLNQPQHF	TRBV5-8	TRBJ1-5
CASSTPPGQGDEKLFF	TRBV11-1	TRBJ1-4
CSAESTNTGELFF	TRBV29-1	TRBJ2-2
CASSQEIQLVPLEQYF	TRBV4-3	TRBJ2-7
CASSSRVNQPQHF	TRBV2	TRBJ1-5
CASSFGPGTGSTEAFF	TRBV9	TRBJ1-1
CASSPHQGNYGYTF	TRBV7-2	TRBJ1-2
CASSLGRTGEQYF	TRBV5-4	TRBJ2-7
CASSSTGGQETQYF	TRBV5-1	TRBJ2-5
CASGLQSGQGASEAFF	TRBV12-5	TRBJ1-1
CARSLGWGQFF	TRBV5-3	TRBJ2-1
CASREGLRSSGETQETQYF	TRBV5-1	TRBJ2-5
CASRGDRGAQPQHF	TRBV10-1	TRBJ1-5
CATSRDVSREQYF	TRBV15	TRBJ2-7
CASTQQGYEQYF	TRBV28	TRBJ2-7
CAGELALNEQFF	TRBV5-6	TRBJ2-1
CASSQAGSGYTGELFF	TRBV4-3	TRBJ2-2
CASSQAASNQPQHF	TRBV14	TRBJ1-5
CASSLSGRAYEQYF	TRBV7-2	TRBJ2-7
CASSLPTGNEQYF	TRBV18	TRBJ2-7
CASSLSGLGTEAFF	TRBV27	TRBJ1-1
CASSSAGQETQYF	TRBV5-6	TRBJ2-5
CASLFRDRDLDEQFF	TRBV27	TRBJ2-1
CASSAGQGSRYTF	TRBV19	TRBJ1-2
CASRGYSGGPAKNIQYF	TRBV27	TRBJ2-4
CASTQRGEDWTEAFF	TRBV6-6	TRBJ1-1
CASSPLSYEQYF	TRBV14	TRBJ2-7